This T cell receptor beta chain was sequenced during a study of T cells in Graves' hyperthyroidism and ophthalmopathy. Study background: Blood was drawn when the patient was first diagnosed and still untreated.

There are many counts of this clonotype. Its matching antigen is unknown. Regarding the study as a whole: Before onset, ophthalmopathy was predicted by the model a median about 6.2 months earlier.

Among the patients, aged 18 to 65, hyperthyroidism was newly diagnosed and had lasted under 2 months. Germline V gene data show CDR1 as MDHEN and CDR2 as SYDVKM. This CDR3 region has 16 residues. Trimming took 1 base from V and 0 from J, leaving 12 bases between them. The CDR3 regions of TCR beta were amplified from RNA transcripts. TCR CDR3 underwent first-round RT-PCR with the HTBI primer set. TCRdb itself ran the multiplex PCR reads through MiXCR, one entry per CDR3 protein. The sample lists hundreds of thousands of distinct CDR3 sequences, under 20% occurring once. Sequencing was done on a sample of blood. The genes are TRBV28 and TRBJ1-1, with D perhaps TRBD1 (5 bases). The TCR comes from a woman aged 30 to 39 with Graves' hyperthyroidism. The DNA for the CDR3 is TGTGCCAGCAGTTTATCGGGGGGGAAGGTGAACACTGAAGCTTTCTTT. This encodes CASSLSGGKVNTEAFF.